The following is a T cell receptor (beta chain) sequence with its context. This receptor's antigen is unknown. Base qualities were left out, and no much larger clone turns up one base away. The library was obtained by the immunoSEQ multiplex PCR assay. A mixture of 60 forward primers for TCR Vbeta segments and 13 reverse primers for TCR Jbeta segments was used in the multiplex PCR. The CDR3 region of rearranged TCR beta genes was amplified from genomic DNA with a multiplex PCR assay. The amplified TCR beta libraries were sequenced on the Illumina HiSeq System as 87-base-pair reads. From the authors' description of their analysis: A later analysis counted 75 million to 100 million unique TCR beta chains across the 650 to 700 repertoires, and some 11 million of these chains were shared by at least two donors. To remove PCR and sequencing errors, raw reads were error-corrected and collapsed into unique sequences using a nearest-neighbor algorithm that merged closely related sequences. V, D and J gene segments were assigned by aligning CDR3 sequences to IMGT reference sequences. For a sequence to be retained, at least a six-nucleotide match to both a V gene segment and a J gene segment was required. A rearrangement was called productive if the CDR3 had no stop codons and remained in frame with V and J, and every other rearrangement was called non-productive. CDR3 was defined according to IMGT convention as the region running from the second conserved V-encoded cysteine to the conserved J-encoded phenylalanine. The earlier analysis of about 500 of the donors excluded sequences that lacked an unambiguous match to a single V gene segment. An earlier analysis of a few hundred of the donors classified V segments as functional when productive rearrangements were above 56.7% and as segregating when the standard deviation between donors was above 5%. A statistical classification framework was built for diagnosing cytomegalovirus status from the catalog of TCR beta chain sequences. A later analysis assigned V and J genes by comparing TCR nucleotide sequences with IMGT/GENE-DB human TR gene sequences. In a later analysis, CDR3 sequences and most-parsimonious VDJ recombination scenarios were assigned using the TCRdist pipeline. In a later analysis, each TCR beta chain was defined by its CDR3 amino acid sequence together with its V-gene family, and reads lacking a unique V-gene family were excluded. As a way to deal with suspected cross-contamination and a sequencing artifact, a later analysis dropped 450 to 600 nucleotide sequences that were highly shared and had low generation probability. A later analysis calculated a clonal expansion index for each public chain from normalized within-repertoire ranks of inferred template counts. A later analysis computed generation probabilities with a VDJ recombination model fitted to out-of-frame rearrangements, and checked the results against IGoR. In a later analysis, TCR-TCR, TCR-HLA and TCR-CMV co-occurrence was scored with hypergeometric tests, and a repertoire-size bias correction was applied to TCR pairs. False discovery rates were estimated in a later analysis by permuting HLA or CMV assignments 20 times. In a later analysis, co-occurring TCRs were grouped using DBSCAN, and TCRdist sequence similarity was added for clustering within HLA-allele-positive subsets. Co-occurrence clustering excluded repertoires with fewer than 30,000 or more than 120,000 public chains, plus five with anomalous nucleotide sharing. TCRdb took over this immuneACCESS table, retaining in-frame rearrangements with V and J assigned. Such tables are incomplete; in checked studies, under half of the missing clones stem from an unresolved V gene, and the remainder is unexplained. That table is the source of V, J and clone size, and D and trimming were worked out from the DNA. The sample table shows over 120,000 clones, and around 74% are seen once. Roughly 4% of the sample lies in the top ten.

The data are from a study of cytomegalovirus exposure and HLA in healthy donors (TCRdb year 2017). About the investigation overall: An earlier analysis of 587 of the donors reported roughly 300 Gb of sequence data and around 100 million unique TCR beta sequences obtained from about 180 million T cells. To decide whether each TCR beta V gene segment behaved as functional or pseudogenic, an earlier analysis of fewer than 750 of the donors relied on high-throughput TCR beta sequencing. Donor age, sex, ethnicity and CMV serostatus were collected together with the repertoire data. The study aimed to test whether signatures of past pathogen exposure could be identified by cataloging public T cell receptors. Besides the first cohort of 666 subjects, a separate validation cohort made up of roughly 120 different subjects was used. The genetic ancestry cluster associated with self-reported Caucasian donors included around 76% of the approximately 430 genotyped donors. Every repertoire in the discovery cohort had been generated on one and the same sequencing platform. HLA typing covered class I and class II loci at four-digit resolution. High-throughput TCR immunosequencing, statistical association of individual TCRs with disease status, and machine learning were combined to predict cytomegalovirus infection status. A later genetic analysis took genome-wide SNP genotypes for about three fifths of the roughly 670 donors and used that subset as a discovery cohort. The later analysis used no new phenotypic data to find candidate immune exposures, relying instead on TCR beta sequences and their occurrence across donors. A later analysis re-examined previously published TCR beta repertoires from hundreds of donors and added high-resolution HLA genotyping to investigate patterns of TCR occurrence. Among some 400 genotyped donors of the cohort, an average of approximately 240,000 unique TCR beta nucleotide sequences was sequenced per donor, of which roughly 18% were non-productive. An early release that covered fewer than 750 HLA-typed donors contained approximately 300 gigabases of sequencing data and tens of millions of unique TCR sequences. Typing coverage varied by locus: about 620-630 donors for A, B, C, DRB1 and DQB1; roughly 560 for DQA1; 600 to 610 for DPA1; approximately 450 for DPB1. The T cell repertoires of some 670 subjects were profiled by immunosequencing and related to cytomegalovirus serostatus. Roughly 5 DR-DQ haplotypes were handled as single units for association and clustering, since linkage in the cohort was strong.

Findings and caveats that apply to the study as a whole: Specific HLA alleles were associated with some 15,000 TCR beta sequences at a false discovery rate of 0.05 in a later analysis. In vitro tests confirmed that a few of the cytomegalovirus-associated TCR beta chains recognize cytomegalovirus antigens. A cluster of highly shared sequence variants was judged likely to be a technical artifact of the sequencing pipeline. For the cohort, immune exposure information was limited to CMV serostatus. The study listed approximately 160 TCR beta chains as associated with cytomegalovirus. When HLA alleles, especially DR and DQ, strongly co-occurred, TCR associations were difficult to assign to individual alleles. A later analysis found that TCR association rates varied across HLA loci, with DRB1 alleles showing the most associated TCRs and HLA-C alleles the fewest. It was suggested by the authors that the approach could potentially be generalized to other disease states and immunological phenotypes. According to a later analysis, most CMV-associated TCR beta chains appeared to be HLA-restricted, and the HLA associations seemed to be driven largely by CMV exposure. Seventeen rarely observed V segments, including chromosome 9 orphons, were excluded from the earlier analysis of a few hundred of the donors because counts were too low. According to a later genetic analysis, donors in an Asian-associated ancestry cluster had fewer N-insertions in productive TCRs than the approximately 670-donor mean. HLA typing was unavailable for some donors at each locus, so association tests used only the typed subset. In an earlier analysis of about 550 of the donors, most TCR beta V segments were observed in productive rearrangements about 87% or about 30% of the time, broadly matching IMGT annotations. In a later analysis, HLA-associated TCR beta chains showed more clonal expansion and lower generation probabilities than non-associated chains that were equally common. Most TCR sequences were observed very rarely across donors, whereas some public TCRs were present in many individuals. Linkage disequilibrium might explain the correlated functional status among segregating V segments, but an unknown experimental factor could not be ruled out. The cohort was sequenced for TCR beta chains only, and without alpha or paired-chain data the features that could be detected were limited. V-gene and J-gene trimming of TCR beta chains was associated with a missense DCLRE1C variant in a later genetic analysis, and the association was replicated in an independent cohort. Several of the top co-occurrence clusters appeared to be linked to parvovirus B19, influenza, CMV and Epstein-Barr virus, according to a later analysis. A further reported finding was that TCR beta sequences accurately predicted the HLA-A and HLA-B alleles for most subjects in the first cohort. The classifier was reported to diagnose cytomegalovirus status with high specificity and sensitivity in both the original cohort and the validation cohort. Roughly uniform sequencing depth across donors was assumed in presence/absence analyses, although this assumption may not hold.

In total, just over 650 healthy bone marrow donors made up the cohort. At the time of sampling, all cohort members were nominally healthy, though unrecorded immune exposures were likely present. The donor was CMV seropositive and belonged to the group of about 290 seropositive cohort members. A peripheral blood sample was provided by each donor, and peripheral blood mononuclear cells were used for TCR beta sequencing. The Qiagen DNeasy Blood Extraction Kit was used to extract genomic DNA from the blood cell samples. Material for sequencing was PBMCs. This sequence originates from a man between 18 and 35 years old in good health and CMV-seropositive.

Here the CDR3 is given as CASSPGTSGKGNEQFF. Here is the DNA: TGTGCCAGCAGCCCCGGGACTAGCGGAAAGGGGAATGAGCAGTTCTTC. The sequence joins TRBV11-2 to TRBJ2-1; the central 11 bases match TRBD2. Unmatched junction bases come to 10, with V trimmed by 5 bases and J by 7 bases. The CDR3 runs 16 residues from the cysteine to the phenylalanine. Only the CDR3 part of the read is kept: 48 bases, read in frame from the first base. From a lookup of the germline V gene, CDR1 and CDR2 are SGHAT and FQNNGV.